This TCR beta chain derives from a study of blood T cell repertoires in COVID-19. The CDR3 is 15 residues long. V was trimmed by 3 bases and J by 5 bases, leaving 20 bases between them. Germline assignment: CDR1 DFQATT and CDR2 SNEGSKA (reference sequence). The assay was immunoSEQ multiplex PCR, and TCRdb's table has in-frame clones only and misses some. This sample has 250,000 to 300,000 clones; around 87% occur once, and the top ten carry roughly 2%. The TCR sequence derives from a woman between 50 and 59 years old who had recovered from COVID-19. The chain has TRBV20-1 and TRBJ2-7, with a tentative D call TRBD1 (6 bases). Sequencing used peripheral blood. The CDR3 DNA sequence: TGCAGTGCTAGTCCCGAAACCGGGACACGCCACGAGCAGTACTTC. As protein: CSASPETGTRHEQYF.